This record looks at one T cell receptor (beta chain) sequence and its context. What it binds is not known. This PCR relied on a set of 60 Vbeta primers and 13 Jbeta primers. Assay used: immunoSEQ multiplex PCR; TCRdb lists only in-frame clones, some missing. The profile covers around 120,000 clones, with 70% to 80% appearing a single time and around 3.1% taken by the ten largest. Among the donors, all were healthy bone marrow donors. These data are taken from a study of cytomegalovirus exposure and HLA in healthy donors. Study-wide results and caveats: Being productive about 87% or about 30% of the time was typical of most TCR beta V segments in an earlier analysis. A cluster of highly shared sequence variants was likely a sequencing artifact. In a later analysis, V- and J-gene trimming of beta chains associated with a DCLRE1C missense variant, replicated independently.

Germline V gene sequence: CDR1 MNHNS, CDR2 SASEGT. This CDR3 comprises 15 residues. The V and J ends lost 1 base and 3 bases, in that order; junction bases with no gene match: 2. The specimen was PBMCs. The chain is built from TRBV6-1 and TRBJ1-1; 10 bases are shared with TRBD1. The clonotype comes from a woman aged 40 to 50 in good health and CMV-seronegative. The CDR3 loop is CASSEEGQGYTEAFF. The CDR3, as DNA: TGTGCCAGCAGTGAAGAGGGACAGGGGTACACTGAAGCTTTCTTT.